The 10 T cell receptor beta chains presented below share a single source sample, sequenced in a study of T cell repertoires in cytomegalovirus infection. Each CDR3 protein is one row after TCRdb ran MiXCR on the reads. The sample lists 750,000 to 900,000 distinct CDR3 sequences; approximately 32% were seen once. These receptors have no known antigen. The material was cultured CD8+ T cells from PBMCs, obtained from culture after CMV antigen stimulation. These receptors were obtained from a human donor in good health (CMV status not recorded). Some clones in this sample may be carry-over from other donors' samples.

CDR3: CASSLLPSGTDTQYF. CDR3 bases: TGCGCCAGCAGCTTACTACCGTCGGGCACAGATACGCAGTATTTT. The chain has TRBV5-1 and TRBJ2-3; D not resolved. Looked up from germline, CDR1 is SGHRS and CDR2 is YFSETQ. The V end lost 2 bases, the J end lost 1 base, and 11 bases lay between the germline ends. CDR3 size: 15 residues.

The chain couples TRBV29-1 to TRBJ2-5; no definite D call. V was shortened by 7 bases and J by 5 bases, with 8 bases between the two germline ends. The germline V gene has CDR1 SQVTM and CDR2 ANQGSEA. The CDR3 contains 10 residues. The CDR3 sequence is CSALAETQYF. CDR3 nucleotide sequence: TGCAGCGCGCTGGCTGAGACCCAGTACTTC.

The CDR3 DNA sequence: TGTGCCAGCAGCTTACTAGCGGGGGGCTCAGAGACCCAGTACTTC. It specifies CASSLLAGGSETQYF. This chain connects TRBV7-9 to TRBJ2-5; the match to TRBD2 covers 11 bases. The CDR3 runs 15 residues. CDR1 SEHNR and CDR2 FQNEAQ come from the germline V gene (reference sequence). Germline trimming cut 2 bases from V and 4 bases from J; bases unmatched to any gene: 3. The full variable domain, rest sourced from reference TRBV7-9 and TRBJ2-5, is DTGVSQNPRHKITKRGQNVTFRCDPISEHNRLYWYRQTLGQGPEFLTYFQNEAQLEKSRLLSDRFSAERPKGSFSTLEIQRTEQGDSAMYLCASSLLAGGSETQYFGPGTRLLVL.

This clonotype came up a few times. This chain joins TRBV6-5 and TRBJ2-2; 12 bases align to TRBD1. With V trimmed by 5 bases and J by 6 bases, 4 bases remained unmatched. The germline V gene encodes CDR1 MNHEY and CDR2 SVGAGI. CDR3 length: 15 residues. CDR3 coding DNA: TGTGCCAGCAGTGGGACAGGGGGCGCGTCCGGGGAGCTGTTTTTT. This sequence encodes CASSGTGGASGELFF.

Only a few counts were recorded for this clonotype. The chain's CDR3 is CASSVGTNTEAFF. The CDR3 DNA reads as TGTGCCAGCAGCGTGGGCACGAACACTGAAGCTTTCTTT. This sequence joins TRBV9 and TRBJ1-1; unclear D gene. Deletions cut 2 bases from V and 1 base from J, with 6 bases between. Germline V lookup: CDR1 SGDLS, CDR2 YYNGEE. The CDR3 extends over 13 amino acids.

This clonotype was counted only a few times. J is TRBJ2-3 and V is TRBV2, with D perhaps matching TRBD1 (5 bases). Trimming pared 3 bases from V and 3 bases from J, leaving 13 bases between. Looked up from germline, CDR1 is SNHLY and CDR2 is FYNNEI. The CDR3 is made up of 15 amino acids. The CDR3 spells CASSDAGFGTDTQYF. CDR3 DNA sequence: TGTGCCAGCAGTGACGCAGGGTTCGGTACAGATACGCAGTATTTT.

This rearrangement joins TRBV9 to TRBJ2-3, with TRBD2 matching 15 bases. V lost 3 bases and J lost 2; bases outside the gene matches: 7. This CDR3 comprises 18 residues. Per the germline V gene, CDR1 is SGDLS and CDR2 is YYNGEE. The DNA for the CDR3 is TGTGCCAGCAGCGGGACTAGCGGGGGGGCCAGAGCCACAGATACGCAGTATTTT. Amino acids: CASSGTSGGARATDTQYF.

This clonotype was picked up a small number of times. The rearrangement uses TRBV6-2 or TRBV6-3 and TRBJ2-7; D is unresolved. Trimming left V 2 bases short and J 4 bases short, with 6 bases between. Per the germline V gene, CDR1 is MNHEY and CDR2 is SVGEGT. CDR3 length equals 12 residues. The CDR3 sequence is CASSYDPYEQYV. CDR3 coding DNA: TGTGCCAGCAGTTACGACCCATACGAGCAGTACGTC.

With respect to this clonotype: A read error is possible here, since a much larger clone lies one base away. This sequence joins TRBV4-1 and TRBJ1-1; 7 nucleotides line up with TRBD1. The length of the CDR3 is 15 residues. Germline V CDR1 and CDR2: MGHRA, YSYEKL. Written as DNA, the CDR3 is TGTGCCAGCAGCCAAGGGGACAGTATGAACACTGAAGCTTTCTTT. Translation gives CASSQGDSMNTEAFF.

Here the CDR3 reads CASSETVPDTPNTEAFF. The DNA for the CDR3 is TGTGCCAGCAGTGAAACCGTTCCGGACACGCCGAACACTGAAGCTTTCTTT. The chain couples TRBV2 to TRBJ1-1, with a tentative D call TRBD1 (5 bases). V was pared by 2 bases and J by 1 base, with 17 bases between. From germline, CDR1 is SNHLY and CDR2 FYNNEI. The CDR3 runs to 17 residues. Full variable domain (remainder filled in from reference TRBV2 and TRBJ1-1): EPEVTQTPSHQVTQMGQEVILRCVPISNHLYFYWYRQILGQKVEFLVSFYNNEISEKSEIFDDQFSVERPDGSNFTLKIRSTKLEDSAMYFCASSETVPDTPNTEAFFGQGTRLTVV.